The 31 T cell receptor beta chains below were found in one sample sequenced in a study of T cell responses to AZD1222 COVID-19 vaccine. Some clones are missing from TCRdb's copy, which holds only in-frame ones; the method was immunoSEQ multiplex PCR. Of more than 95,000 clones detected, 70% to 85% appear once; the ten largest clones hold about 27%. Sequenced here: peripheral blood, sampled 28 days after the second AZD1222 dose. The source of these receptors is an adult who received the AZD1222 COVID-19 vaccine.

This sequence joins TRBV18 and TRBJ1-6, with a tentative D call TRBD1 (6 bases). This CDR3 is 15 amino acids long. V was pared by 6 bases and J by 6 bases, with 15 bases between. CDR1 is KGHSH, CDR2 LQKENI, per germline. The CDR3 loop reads CASSPAGGGNSPLHF. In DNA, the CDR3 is TGTGCCAGCTCCCCTGCCGGGGGCGGTAATTCACCCCTCCACTTT.

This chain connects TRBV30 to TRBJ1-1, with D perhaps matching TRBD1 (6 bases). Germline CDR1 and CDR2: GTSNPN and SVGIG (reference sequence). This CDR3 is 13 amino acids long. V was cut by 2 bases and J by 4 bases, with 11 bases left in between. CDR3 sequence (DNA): TGTGCCTGGAGTCGGACAGAGAGCACTGAAGCTTTCTTT. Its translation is CAWSRTESTEAFF.

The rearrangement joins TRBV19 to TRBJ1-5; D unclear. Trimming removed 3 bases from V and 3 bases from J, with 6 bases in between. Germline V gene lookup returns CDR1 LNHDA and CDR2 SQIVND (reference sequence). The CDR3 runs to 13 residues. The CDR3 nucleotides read TGTGCCAGTAGTATCAGTTACAATCAGCCCCAGCATTTT. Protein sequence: CASSISYNQPQHF.

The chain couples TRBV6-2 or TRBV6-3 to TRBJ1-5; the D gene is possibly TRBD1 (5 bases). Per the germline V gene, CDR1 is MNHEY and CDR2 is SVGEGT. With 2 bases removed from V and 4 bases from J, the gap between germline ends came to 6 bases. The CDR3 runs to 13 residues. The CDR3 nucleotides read TGTGCCAGCAGTTACAGGGGTAATCAGCCCCAGCATTTT. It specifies CASSYRGNQPQHF.

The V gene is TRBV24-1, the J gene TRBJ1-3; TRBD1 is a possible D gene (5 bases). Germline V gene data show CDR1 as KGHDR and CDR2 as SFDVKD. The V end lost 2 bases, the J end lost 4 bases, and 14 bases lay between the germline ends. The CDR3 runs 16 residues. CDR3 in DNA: TGTGCCACCAGTGATTCCCGACAGACTGAGGGAAACACCATATATTTT. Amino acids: CATSDSRQTEGNTIYF.

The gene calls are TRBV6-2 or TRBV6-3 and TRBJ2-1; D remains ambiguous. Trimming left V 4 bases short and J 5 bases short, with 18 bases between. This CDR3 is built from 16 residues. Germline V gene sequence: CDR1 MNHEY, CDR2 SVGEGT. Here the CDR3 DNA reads TGTGCCAGCAGTTGGGGATGGGCCCCTGGGAACAATGAGCAGTTCTTC. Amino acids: CASSWGWAPGNNEQFF.

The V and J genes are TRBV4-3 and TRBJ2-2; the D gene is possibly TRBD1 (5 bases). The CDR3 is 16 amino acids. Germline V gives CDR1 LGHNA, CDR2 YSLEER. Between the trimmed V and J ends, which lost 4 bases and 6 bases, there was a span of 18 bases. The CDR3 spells CASSRSGVQVPGELFF. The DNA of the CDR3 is TGCGCCAGCAGCCGGTCAGGAGTACAGGTTCCCGGGGAGCTGTTTTTT.

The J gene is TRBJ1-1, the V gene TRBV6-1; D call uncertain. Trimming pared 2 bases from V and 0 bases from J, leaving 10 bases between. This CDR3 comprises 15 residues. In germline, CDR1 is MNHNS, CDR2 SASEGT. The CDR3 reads CASSERRGLNTEAFF. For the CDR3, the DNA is TGTGCCAGCAGTGAACGGAGAGGGTTGAACACTGAAGCTTTCTTT.

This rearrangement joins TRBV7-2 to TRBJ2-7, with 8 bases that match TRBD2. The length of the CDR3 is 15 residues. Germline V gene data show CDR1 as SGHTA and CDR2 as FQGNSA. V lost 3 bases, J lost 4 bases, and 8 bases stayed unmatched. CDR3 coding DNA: TGTGCCAGCAGCTTCTACGCGGGGGGTGTTTACGAGCAGTACTTC. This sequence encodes CASSFYAGGVYEQYF.

The CDR3 protein is CASSQVPGGGSFLSSYNSPLHF. CDR3 nucleotides: TGCGCCAGCAGCCAAGTGCCCGGTGGGGGATCTTTTCTAAGCTCCTATAATTCACCCCTCCACTTT. The chain has TRBV4-1 and TRBJ1-6, with D possibly matching TRBD1 (5 bases). The CDR3 length is 22 residues. Germline CDR1 reads MGHRA; CDR2 reads YSYEKL. V shed 1 base and J shed 0 bases, with 25 bases lying between them.

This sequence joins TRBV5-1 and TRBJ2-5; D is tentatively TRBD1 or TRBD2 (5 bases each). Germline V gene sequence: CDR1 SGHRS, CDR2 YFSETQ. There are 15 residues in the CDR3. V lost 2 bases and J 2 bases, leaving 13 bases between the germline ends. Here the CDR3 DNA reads TGCGCCAGCAGCTTCGAACCGGGACGGCAAGAGACCCAGTACTTC. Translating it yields CASSFEPGRQETQYF.

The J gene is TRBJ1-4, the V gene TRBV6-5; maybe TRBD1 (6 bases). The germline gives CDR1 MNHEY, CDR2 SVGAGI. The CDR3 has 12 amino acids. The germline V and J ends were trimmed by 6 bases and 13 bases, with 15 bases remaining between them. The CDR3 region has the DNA TGTGCCAGCAGGGACAGCCCCATGGTACTGTTTTTT. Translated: CASRDSPMVLFF.

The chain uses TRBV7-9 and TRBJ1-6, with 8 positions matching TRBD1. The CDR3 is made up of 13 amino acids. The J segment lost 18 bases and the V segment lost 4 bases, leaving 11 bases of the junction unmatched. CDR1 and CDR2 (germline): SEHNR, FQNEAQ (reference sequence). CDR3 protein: CASSYGQGLPPHF. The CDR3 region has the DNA TGTGCCAGCAGCTACGGACAGGGCCTTCCGCCCCACTTT.

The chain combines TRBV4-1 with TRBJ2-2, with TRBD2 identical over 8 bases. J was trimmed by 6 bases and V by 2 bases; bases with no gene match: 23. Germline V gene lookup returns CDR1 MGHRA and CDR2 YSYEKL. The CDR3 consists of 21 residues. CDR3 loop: CASSQRFGEPGLVISSGELFF. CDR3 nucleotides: TGCGCCAGCAGCCAACGTTTCGGAGAACCGGGACTAGTGATATCTTCCGGGGAGCTGTTTTTT.

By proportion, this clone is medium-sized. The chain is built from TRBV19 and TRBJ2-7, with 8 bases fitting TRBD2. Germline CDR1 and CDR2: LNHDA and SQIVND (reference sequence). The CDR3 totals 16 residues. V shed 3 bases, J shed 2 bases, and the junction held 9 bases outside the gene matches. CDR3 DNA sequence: TGTGCCAGTAGTATGCGGGGGGCCCAATCTACCTACGAGCAGTACTTC. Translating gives CASSMRGAQSTYEQYF.

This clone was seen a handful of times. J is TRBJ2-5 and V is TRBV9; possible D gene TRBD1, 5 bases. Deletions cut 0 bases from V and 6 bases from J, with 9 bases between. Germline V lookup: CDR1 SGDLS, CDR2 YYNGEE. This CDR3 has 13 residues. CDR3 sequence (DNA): TGTGCCAGCAGCGTAGCGCCAGGGAAGACCCAGTACTTC. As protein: CASSVAPGKTQYF.

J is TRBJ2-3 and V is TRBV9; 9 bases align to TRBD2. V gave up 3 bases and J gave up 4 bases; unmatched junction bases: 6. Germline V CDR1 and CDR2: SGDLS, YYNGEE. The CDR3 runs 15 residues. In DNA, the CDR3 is TGTGCCAGCAGCGGACCAGCGGGGGGCCCAGATACGCAGTATTTT. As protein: CASSGPAGGPDTQYF.

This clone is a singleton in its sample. The CDR3 loop reads CASSTLAGAYEQYF. For the CDR3, the DNA is TGTGCCAGCAGTACACTAGCGGGGGCCTACGAGCAGTACTTC. The chain recombines TRBV6-5 with TRBJ2-7; 11 nucleotides agree with TRBD2. The germline V gene has CDR1 MNHEY and CDR2 SVGAGI. The CDR3 contains 14 residues. V lost 5 bases and J lost 2; bases outside the gene matches: 2.

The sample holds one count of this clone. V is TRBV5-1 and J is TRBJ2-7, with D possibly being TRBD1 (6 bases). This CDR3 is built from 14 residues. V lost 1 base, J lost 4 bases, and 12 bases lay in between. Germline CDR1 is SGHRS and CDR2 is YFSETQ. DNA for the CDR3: TGCGCCAGCAGCTTGAACAGGGTAGAATACGAGCAGTACTTC. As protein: CASSLNRVEYEQYF.

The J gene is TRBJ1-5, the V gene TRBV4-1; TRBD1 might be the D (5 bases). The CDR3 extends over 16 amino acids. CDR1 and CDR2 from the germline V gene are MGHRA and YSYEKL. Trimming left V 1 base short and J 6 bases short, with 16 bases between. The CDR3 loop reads CASSQGRGERPQPQHF. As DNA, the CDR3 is TGCGCCAGCAGCCAAGGGAGGGGCGAAAGGCCTCAGCCCCAGCATTTT.

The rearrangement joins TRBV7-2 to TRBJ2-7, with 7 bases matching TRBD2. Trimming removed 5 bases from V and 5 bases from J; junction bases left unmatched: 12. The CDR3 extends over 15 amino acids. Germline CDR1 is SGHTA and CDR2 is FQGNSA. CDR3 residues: CASSPLLRSGNEQYF. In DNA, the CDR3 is TGTGCCAGCAGCCCCCTCCTCCGGAGCGGGAACGAGCAGTACTTC.

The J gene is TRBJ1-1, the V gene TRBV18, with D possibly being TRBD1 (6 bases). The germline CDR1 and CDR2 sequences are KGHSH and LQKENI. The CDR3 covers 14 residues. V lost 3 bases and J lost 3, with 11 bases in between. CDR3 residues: CASSPPGTHTEAFF. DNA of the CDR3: TGTGCCAGCTCACCTCCCGGGACACACACTGAAGCTTTCTTT.

CDR3 amino acids: CASRGGEGTPSGNTIYF. CDR3 sequence (DNA): TGCGCCAGCAGAGGGGGAGAGGGGACTCCCTCTGGAAACACCATATATTTT. The chain uses TRBV4-1 and TRBJ1-3; D perhaps matches TRBD1 (6 bases). V dropped 6 bases and J dropped 0 bases, with 18 bases sitting between them. CDR3 size: 17 residues. The germline V gene has CDR1 MGHRA and CDR2 YSYEKL.

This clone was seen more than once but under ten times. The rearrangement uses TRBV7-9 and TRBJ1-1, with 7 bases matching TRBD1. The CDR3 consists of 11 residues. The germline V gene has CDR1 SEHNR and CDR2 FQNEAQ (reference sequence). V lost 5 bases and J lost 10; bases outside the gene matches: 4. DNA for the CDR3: TGTGCCAGCAGCCAGACAGGGTTAGCTTTCTTT. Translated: CASSQTGLAFF.

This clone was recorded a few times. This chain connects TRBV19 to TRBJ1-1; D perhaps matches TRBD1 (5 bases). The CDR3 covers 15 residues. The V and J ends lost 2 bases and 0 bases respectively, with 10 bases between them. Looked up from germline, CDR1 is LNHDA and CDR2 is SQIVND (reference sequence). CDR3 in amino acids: CASSITGTMNTEAFF. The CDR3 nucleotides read TGTGCCAGTAGTATAACCGGGACTATGAACACTGAAGCTTTCTTT.

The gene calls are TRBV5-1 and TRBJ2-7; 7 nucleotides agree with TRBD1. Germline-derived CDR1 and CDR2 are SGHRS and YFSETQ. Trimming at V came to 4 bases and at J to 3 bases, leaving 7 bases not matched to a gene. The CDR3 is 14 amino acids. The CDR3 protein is CASSTPGQHYEQYF. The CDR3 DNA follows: TGCGCCAGCAGCACACCGGGACAGCACTACGAGCAGTACTTC.

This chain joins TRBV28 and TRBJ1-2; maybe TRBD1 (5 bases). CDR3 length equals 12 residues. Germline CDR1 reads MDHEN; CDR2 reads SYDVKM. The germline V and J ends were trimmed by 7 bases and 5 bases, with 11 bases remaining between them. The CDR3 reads CASIQGLYGYTF. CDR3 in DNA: TGTGCCAGCATTCAGGGCTTGTATGGCTACACCTTC.

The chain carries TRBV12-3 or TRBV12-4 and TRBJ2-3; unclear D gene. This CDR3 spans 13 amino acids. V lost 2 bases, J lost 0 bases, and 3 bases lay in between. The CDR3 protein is CASSLFSTDTQYF. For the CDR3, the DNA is TGTGCCAGCAGTTTATTCAGCACAGATACGCAGTATTTT.

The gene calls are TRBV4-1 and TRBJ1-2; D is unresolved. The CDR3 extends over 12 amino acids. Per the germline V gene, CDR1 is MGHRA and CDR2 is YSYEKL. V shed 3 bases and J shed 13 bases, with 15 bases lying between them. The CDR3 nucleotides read TGCGCCAGCAGCCAGGCAGCCGGGTTCCCCACCTTC. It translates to CASSQAAGFPTF.

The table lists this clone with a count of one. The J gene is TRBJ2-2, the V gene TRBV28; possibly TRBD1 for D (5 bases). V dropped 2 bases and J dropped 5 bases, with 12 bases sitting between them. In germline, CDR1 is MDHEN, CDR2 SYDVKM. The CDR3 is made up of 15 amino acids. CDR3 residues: CASSLVQAGTGELFF. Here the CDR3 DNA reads TGTGCCAGCAGTTTAGTACAGGCAGGGACCGGGGAGCTGTTTTTT.

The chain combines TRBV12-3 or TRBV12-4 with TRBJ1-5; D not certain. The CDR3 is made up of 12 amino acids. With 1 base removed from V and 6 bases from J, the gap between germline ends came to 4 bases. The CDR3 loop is CASSLEAQPQHF. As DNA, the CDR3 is TGTGCCAGCAGTTTAGAGGCTCAGCCCCAGCATTTT.